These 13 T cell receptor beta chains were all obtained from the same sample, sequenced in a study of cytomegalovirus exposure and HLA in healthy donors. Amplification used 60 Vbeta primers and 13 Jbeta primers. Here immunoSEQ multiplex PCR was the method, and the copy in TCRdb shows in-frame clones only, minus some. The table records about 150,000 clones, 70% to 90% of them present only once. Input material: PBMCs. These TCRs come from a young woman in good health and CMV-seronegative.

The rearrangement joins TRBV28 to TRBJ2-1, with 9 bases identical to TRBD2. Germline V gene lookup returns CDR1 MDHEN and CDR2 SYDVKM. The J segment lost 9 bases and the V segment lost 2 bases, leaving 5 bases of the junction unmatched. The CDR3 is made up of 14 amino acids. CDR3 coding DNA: TGTGCCAGCAGTTTAGCGGGAGGGGACGGTGAGCAGTTCTTC. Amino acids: CASSLAGGDGEQFF.

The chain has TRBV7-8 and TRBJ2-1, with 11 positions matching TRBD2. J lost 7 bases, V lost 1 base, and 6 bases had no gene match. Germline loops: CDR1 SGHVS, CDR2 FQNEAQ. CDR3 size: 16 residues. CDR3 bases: TGTGCCAGCAGCTTAGTAGCGGGAGGGCCGGGTAATGAGCAGTTCTTC. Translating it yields CASSLVAGGPGNEQFF.

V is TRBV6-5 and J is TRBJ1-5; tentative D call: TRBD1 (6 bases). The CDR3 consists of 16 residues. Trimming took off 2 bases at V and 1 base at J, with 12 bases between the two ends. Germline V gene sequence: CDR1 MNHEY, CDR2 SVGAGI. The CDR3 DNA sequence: TGTGCCAGCAGTTACGGGGGGAGGGGGAGCAATCAGCCCCAGCATTTT. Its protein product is CASSYGGRGSNQPQHF.

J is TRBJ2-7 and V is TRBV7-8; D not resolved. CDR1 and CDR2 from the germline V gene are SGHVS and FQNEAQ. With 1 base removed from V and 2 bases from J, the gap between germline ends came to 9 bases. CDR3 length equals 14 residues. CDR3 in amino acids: CASSLGTETYEQYF. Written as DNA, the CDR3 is TGTGCCAGCAGCTTAGGCACAGAGACCTACGAGCAGTACTTC.

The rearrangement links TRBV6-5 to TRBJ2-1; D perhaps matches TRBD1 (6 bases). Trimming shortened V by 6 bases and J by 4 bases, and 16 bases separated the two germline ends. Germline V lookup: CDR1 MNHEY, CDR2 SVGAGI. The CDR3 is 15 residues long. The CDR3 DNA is TGTGCCAGCAGGCTACAGGGCGACGAATACAATGAGCAGTTCTTC. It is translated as CASRLQGDEYNEQFF.

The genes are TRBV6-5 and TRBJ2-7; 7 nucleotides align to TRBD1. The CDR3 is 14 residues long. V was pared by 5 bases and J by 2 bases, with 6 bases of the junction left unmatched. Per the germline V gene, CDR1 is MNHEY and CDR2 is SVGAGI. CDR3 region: CASSLQGPTYEQYF. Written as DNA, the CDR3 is TGTGCCAGCAGTCTACAGGGGCCAACCTACGAGCAGTACTTC.

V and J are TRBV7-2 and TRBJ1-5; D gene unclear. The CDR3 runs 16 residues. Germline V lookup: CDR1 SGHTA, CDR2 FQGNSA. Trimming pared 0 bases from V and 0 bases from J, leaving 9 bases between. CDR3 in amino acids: CASSLAGSHSNQPQHF. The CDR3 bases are TGTGCCAGCAGCTTAGCTGGGAGCCATAGCAATCAGCCCCAGCATTTT.

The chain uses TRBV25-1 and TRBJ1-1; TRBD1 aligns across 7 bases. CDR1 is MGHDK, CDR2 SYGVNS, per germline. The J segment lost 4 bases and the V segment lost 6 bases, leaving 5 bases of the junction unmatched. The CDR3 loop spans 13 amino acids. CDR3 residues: CASRLGGGTEAFF. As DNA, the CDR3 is TGTGCCAGCAGATTAGGGGGCGGCACTGAAGCTTTCTTT.

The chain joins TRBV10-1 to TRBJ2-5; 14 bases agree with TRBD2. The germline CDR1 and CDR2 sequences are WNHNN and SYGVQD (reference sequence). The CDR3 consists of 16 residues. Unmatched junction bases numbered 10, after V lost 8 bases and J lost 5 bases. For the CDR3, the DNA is TGCGCCAGCGCCGGTTGGACTAGCGGGAGGCGGGAGACCCAGTACTTC. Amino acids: CASAGWTSGRRETQYF.

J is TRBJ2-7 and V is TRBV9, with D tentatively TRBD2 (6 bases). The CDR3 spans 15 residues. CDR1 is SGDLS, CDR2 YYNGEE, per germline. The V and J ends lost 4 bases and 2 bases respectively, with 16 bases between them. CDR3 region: CASSPLRDSAYEQYF. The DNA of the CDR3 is TGTGCCAGCAGCCCACTCCGGGACTCTGCCTACGAGCAGTACTTC.

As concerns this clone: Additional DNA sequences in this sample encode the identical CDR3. CDR3: CASSLGQGREKLFF. The CDR3 DNA reads as TGTGCCAGCAGCTTAGGACAGGGTCGTGAAAAACTGTTTTTT. The gene calls are TRBV7-9 and TRBJ1-4; 7 bases are a match to TRBD1. The CDR3 sequence is 14 residues long. The germline V gene has CDR1 SEHNR and CDR2 FQNEAQ (reference sequence). V shed 1 base and J 7 bases; nucleotides not matched to a gene: 3. Full variable domain (rest looked up from reference TRBV7-9 and TRBJ1-4): DTGVSQNPRHKITKRGQNVTFRCDPISEHNRLYWYRQTLGQGPEFLTYFQNEAQLEKSRLLSDRFSAERPKGSFSTLEIQRTEQGDSAMYLCASSLGQGREKLFFGSGTQLSVL.

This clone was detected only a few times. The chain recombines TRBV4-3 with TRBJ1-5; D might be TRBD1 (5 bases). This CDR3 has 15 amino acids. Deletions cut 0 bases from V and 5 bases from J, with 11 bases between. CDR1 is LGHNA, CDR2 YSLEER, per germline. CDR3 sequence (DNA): TGCGCCAGCAGCCAAGAATGGGGCAGGGATCAGCCCCAGCATTTT. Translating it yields CASSQEWGRDQPQHF.

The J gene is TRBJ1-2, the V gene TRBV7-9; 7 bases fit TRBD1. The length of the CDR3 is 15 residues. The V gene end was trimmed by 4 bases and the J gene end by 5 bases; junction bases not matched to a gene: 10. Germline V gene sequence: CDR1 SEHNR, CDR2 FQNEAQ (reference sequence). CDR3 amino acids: CASSSPGGFEYGYTF. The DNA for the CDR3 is TGTGCCAGCAGCTCTCCAGGGGGGTTTGAATATGGCTACACCTTC. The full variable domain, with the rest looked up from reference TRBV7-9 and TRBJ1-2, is DTGVSQNPRHKITKRGQNVTFRCDPISEHNRLYWYRQTLGQGPEFLTYFQNEAQLEKSRLLSDRFSAERPKGSFSTLEIQRTEQGDSAMYLCASSSPGGFEYGYTFGSGTRLTVV.